The 21 T cell receptor beta chains given below trace back to one sample, sequenced in a study of T cell responses to AZD1222 COVID-19 vaccine. Using immunoSEQ multiplex PCR, the repertoire was profiled, and TCRdb retains in-frame clones only, with some absent. The sample lists about 120,000 clones; over 80% were seen once. Sequenced here: peripheral blood, sampled 28 days after the second AZD1222 dose. The receptor source for this set is an adult who received the AZD1222 COVID-19 vaccine.

This chain links TRBV13 with TRBJ2-5; D might be TRBD2 (5 bases). CDR3 length equals 15 residues. Germline V gives CDR1 PRHDT, CDR2 FYEKMQ (reference sequence). Trimming stripped 5 bases from V and 5 bases from J, with 18 bases between. CDR3 DNA: TGTGCCAGCAGCCCCTTCAGGCCCGAGCGGGAGACCCAGTACTTC. This sequence encodes CASSPFRPERETQYF.

This clone appeared a single time. The rearrangement joins TRBV5-1 to TRBJ1-1; 7 bases align to TRBD1. Germline V lookup: CDR1 SGHRS, CDR2 YFSETQ. The CDR3 sequence is 14 residues long. J gave up 3 bases and V 2 bases, and 4 bases lay outside the gene matches. This chain's CDR3 is CASSLDRVDTEAFF. In DNA, the CDR3 is TGCGCCAGCAGCTTAGACAGGGTGGACACTGAAGCTTTCTTT.

The chain links TRBV5-1 to TRBJ1-6; D call uncertain. V dropped 5 bases and J dropped 0 bases, with 18 bases sitting between them. This CDR3 has 18 residues. The germline V gene encodes CDR1 SGHRS and CDR2 YFSETQ. The CDR3 DNA is TGCGCCAGCAGAAAGGGCCAGGAGGCGAGCTCCTATAATTCACCCCTCCACTTT. Its translation: CASRKGQEASSYNSPLHF.

CDR3 residues: CASSLAPGDTEAFF. CDR3 nucleotides: TGCGCCAGCAGCTTGGCCCCTGGGGACACTGAAGCTTTCTTT. The V and J genes are TRBV5-1 and TRBJ1-1; D unclear. V was cut by 0 bases and J by 3 bases, with 9 bases left in between. CDR1 and CDR2 from the germline V gene are SGHRS and YFSETQ. This CDR3 region has 14 residues. The whole variable domain, remainder taken from reference TRBV5-1 and TRBJ1-1, is KAGVTQTPRYLIKTRGQQVTLSCSPISGHRSVSWYQQTPGQGLQFLFEYFSETQRNKGNFPGRFSGRQFSNSRSEMNVSTLELGDSALYLCASSLAPGDTEAFFGQGTRLTVV.

This chain links TRBV27 with TRBJ2-3; 10 nucleotides agree with TRBD2. CDR1 is MNHEY and CDR2 is SMNVEV in the germline V gene (reference sequence). Trimming at V came to 4 bases and at J to 3 bases, leaving 10 bases not matched to a gene. The CDR3 has 17 residues. CDR3 protein: CASSYLQAGGPTDTQYF. The CDR3 DNA reads TGTGCCAGCAGTTATTTACAAGCGGGAGGGCCTACAGATACGCAGTATTTT.

V is TRBV27 and J is TRBJ1-5; D is ambiguous. From germline, CDR1 is MNHEY and CDR2 SMNVEV (reference sequence). V was clipped by 0 bases and J by 5 bases, with 17 bases between them. The length of the CDR3 is 17 residues. The CDR3 DNA follows: TGTGCCAGCAGTTTATCTCGGGCAGCCTCACGGTATCAGCCCCAGCATTTT. Translated: CASSLSRAASRYQPQHF.

The V gene is TRBV7-8, the J gene TRBJ2-2, with D uncertain. CDR1 is SGHVS, CDR2 FQNEAQ, per germline. Trimming pared 2 bases from V and 1 base from J, leaving 5 bases between. The CDR3 runs to 14 residues. CDR3 amino acids: CASSLRVNTGELFF. DNA for the CDR3: TGTGCCAGCAGCTTACGGGTGAACACCGGGGAGCTGTTTTTT.

The genes are TRBV27 and TRBJ2-1, with D possibly TRBD2 on 6 matching bases. The CDR3 runs to 18 residues. Between the trimmed V and J ends, which lost 6 bases and 5 bases, there was a span of 26 bases. Germline-derived CDR1 and CDR2 are MNHEY and SMNVEV (reference sequence). CDR3 in DNA: TGTGCCAGCAGCCCCGAATACGGGACTTCTATTCGGCACAATGAGCAGTTCTTC. Translation gives CASSPEYGTSIRHNEQFF.

The rearrangement links TRBV24-1 to TRBJ2-5, with D perhaps matching TRBD1 (5 bases). Per germline, CDR1 KGHDR and CDR2 SFDVKD. The CDR3 loop spans 14 amino acids. Trimming took 7 bases from V and 0 from J, leaving 11 bases between them. CDR3 in amino acids: CATRMTEYQETQYF. CDR3 bases: TGTGCCACCAGGATGACAGAGTACCAAGAGACCCAGTACTTC.

This chain uses TRBV6-2 or TRBV6-3 with TRBJ2-7; D possibly uses TRBD1 or TRBD2 (5 bases each). The germline V gene encodes CDR1 MNHEY and CDR2 SVGEGT. Trimming took 2 bases from V and 4 from J, leaving 9 bases between them. The CDR3 is made up of 13 amino acids. CDR3 region: CASSYVGGYEQYF. The CDR3 region has the DNA TGTGCCAGCAGTTACGTTGGGGGATACGAGCAGTACTTC.

The chain is built from TRBV5-1 and TRBJ2-1; 7 bases line up with TRBD2. J lost 1 base, V lost 6 bases, and 7 bases had no gene match. The germline CDR1 and CDR2 sequences are SGHRS and YFSETQ. This CDR3 comprises 15 residues. DNA of the CDR3: TGCGCCAGCATGCTAGCGGAGGGTTCCTACAATGAGCAGTTCTTC. The encoded protein is CASMLAEGSYNEQFF.

V and J are TRBV24-1 and TRBJ2-7, with TRBD2 matching over 8 bases. The CDR3 contains 14 residues. The junction had 7 bases not matched to a gene; V was cut back by 5 bases and J by 5 bases. Germline CDR1 is KGHDR and CDR2 is SFDVKD. CDR3 region: CATSAVAGSHEQYF. The CDR3 nucleotides read TGTGCCACCAGTGCCGTAGCGGGATCCCACGAGCAGTACTTC.

The V call is TRBV27, the J call TRBJ1-5, with 7 bases fitting TRBD1. The CDR3 totals 16 residues. V gave up 5 bases and J gave up 6 bases; unmatched junction bases: 13. CDR1 and CDR2 (germline): MNHEY, SMNVEV (reference sequence). In nucleotides, the CDR3 is TGTGCCAGCAGTGCTTCAGGGGGTGATGGGGGTCAGCCCCAGCATTTT. Translating it yields CASSASGGDGGQPQHF.

The chain carries TRBV13 and TRBJ1-1, with TRBD1 matching 12 bases. The germline V gene encodes CDR1 PRHDT and CDR2 FYEKMQ (reference sequence). The CDR3 consists of 16 residues. V shed 5 bases, J shed 5 bases, and the junction held 9 bases outside the gene matches. The CDR3 DNA is TGTGCCAGCAGCAACCGGGACAGGGGGCGCGGGACTGAAGCTTTCTTT. Translating gives CASSNRDRGRGTEAFF.

The chain recombines TRBV2 with TRBJ2-1; D is possibly TRBD2 (5 bases). Trimming removed 3 bases at V and 9 bases at J, with 9 bases between. From germline, CDR1 is SNHLY and CDR2 FYNNEI. This CDR3 is 12 amino acids long. The chain's CDR3 is CASSDREGEQFF. The CDR3 bases are TGTGCCAGCAGTGACAGAGAGGGTGAGCAGTTCTTC.

V gene TRBV7-9 combines with J gene TRBJ2-1, with TRBD2 identical over 9 bases. The V segment lost 5 bases and the J segment 2 bases; nucleotides outside the gene matches: 7. Germline values: CDR1 SEHNR, CDR2 FQNEAQ (reference sequence). This CDR3 is 16 amino acids long. The CDR3 DNA sequence: TGTGCCAGCAGCATGTATAGCGGGAGTACCTACAATGAGCAGTTCTTC. Residues: CASSMYSGSTYNEQFF.

The chain combines TRBV28 with TRBJ2-7, with D possibly being TRBD2 (5 bases). This CDR3 has 14 amino acids. The V end was cut by 5 bases, the J end by 2 bases, with 13 bases between. Germline V CDR1 and CDR2: MDHEN, SYDVKM. In DNA, the CDR3 is TGTGCCAGCAGTGGCACCGAGGGTGCCTACGAGCAGTACTTC. Protein product: CASSGTEGAYEQYF. The variable domain in full, completed from reference TRBV28 and TRBJ2-7, reads DVKVTQSSRYLVKRTGEKVFLECVQDMDHENMFWYRQDPGLGLRLIYFSYDVKMKEKGDIPEGYSVSREKKERFSLILESASTNQTSMYLCASSGTEGAYEQYFGPGTRLTVT.

This chain joins TRBV28 and TRBJ2-5; no definite D call. The CDR3 length is 14 residues. V shed 4 bases and J shed 5 bases, with 14 bases lying between them. Germline-derived CDR1 and CDR2 are MDHEN and SYDVKM. In DNA form, the CDR3 reads TGTGCCAGCAGTTACCCGACCGGGCGGGAGACCCAGTACTTC. It encodes CASSYPTGRETQYF.

This chain links TRBV5-1 with TRBJ1-4, with D possibly matching TRBD1 (5 bases). Between the trimmed V and J ends, which lost 4 bases and 0 bases, there was a span of 13 bases. The CDR3 runs 16 residues. Germline V gene data show CDR1 as SGHRS and CDR2 as YFSETQ. The CDR3 bases are TGCGCCAGCAGCCTTTGGACACCCACAACTAATGAAAAACTGTTTTTT. Its translation: CASSLWTPTTNEKLFF.

This rearrangement joins TRBV5-8 to TRBJ2-2; 8 nucleotides align to TRBD1. V shed 4 bases, J shed 4 bases, and the junction held 6 bases outside the gene matches. The CDR3 has 15 amino acids. Germline loops: CDR1 SGHTS, CDR2 YDEGEE. CDR3 amino acids: CASSITGTGTGELFF. In DNA, the CDR3 is TGTGCCAGCAGCATAACCGGGACAGGCACCGGGGAGCTGTTTTTT.

This clone was observed once. V usage is TRBV10-3 and J usage is TRBJ2-7; D may be TRBD2 (6 bases). Germline V lookup: CDR1 ENHRY, CDR2 SYGVKD. The CDR3 extends over 14 amino acids. Trimming took off 0 bases at V and 7 bases at J, with 13 bases between the two ends. CDR3 amino acids: CAISESGGNREQYF. The CDR3 DNA follows: TGTGCCATCAGTGAGTCGGGGGGAAACAGGGAGCAGTACTTC.